One sample yielded the 32 T cell receptor beta chains listed below, sequenced in a study of CD8+ T cells in alopecia areata. TCR sequencing used cDNA made by reverse transcription of extracted RNA. Clones were read by immunoSEQ multiplex PCR, and TCRdb kept only the in-frame ones, dropping some. The profile covers roughly 280,000 clones, with about three fifths appearing a single time and around 0.84% taken by the ten largest. Sample treatment: oral pan-JAK inhibitor, 5-10 mg twice daily. This specimen was CD4+ T cells sorted from blood, taken at week 52, from a patient treated with tofacitinib. These receptors were obtained from a human donor with alopecia areata.

The J gene is TRBJ2-1, the V gene TRBV5-1; D is possibly TRBD2 (6 bases). Germline V CDR1 and CDR2: SGHRS, YFSETQ. The CDR3 has 12 residues. Trimming removed 3 bases from V and 6 bases from J, with 7 bases in between. The CDR3 region is CASSWTTNEQFF. CDR3 DNA sequence: TGCGCCAGCAGCTGGACTACCAATGAGCAGTTCTTC.

The chain combines TRBV30 with TRBJ2-1; tentative D call: TRBD1 (6 bases). Germline V gene data show CDR1 as GTSNPN and CDR2 as SVGIG (reference sequence). V was trimmed by 4 bases and J by 8 bases, leaving 18 bases between them. This CDR3 has 14 residues. CDR3 bases: TGTGCCTGGAACCTGGGACATCCGACGGATGAGCAGTTCTTC. Translated: CAWNLGHPTDEQFF.

This chain connects TRBV5-1 to TRBJ2-7; 8 bases map to TRBD2. Germline CDR1 reads SGHRS; CDR2 reads YFSETQ. The CDR3 spans 15 residues. V trimming: 0 bases; J trimming: 4 bases; junction bases outside the gene matches: 6. The CDR3 nucleotides read TGCGCCAGCAGCTTGGTGACCGCGGGGGGTTACGAGCAGTACTTC. Protein sequence: CASSLVTAGGYEQYF.

CDR3 sequence reads: CASSQGRQSSYNEQFF. The CDR3 nucleotides are TGTGCCAGCAGCCAAGGGCGGCAGTCATCCTACAATGAGCAGTTCTTC. The chain carries TRBV11-2 and TRBJ2-1; D unresolved. CDR3 length: 16 amino acids. The germline gives CDR1 SGHAT, CDR2 FQNNGV. The V end was cut by 5 bases, the J end by 1 base, with 15 bases between.

This chain uses TRBV14 with TRBJ1-1; possible D gene TRBD1, 5 bases. CDR1 and CDR2 from the germline V gene are SGHDN and FVKESK. The CDR3 extends over 12 amino acids. Trimming removed 2 bases from V and 10 bases from J, with 11 bases in between. CDR3 nucleotides: TGTGCCAGCAGCCAAAGAGCTGGGGCAGCTTTCTTT. This sequence encodes CASSQRAGAAFF.

This clone appeared a few times. The DNA for the CDR3 is TGTGCCTGGAATCCGAGGGTCACTGAAGCTTTCTTT. Its protein is CAWNPRVTEAFF. The chain links TRBV30 to TRBJ1-1, with D unclear. V was trimmed by 4 bases and J by 4 bases, leaving 10 bases between them. Germline V gives CDR1 GTSNPN, CDR2 SVGIG (reference sequence). The CDR3 is 12 amino acids.

This clone was found a few times. The chain joins TRBV6-5 to TRBJ1-2, with a weak D call TRBD1 (6 bases). Trimming took off 7 bases at V and 2 bases at J, with 17 bases between the two ends. Germline V lookup: CDR1 MNHEY, CDR2 SVGAGI. The CDR3 covers 15 residues. The CDR3 DNA reads TGTGCCAGCATCGGCTCAGGGGCACGGAACTATGGCTACACCTTC. This gives the protein CASIGSGARNYGYTF.

This clone occurred a few times. V and J are TRBV4-3 and TRBJ1-2; the D gene is possibly TRBD1 (6 bases). This CDR3 has 15 amino acids. Trimming removed 4 bases at V and 1 base at J, with 13 bases between. CDR1 and CDR2 (germline): LGHNA, YSLEER. DNA for the CDR3: TGCGCCAGCAGCCTCCGACAGGAGCATAACTATGGCTACACCTTC. Its translation: CASSLRQEHNYGYTF.

This clone was seen a handful of times. The gene calls are TRBV4-2 and TRBJ2-3; 9 bases match TRBD1. Germline-derived CDR1 and CDR2 are LGHNA and YNFKEQ. V trimming: 3 bases; J trimming: 5 bases; junction bases outside the gene matches: 6. This CDR3 contains 15 residues. DNA of the CDR3: TGTGCCAGCAGCCAGATGACAGGGGGAGAAGATACGCAGTATTTT. Residues: CASSQMTGGEDTQYF.

The V call is TRBV27, the J call TRBJ1-2; D not resolved. CDR3 length equals 13 residues. Germline assignment: CDR1 MNHEY and CDR2 SMNVEV (reference sequence). Trimming stripped 3 bases from V and 14 bases from J, with 19 bases between. In DNA, the CDR3 is TGTGCCAGCAGTTTCAACCAGAGGGATCTGGGGACCTTC. It yields the protein CASSFNQRDLGTF.

This clone was observed a few times. The V gene is TRBV6-5, the J gene TRBJ2-7; D gene unclear. The CDR3 has 12 amino acids. V was trimmed by 6 bases and J by 2 bases, leaving 8 bases between them. Germline-derived CDR1 and CDR2 are MNHEY and SVGAGI. CDR3 nucleotides: TGTGCCAGCAGAGGCTCGCCCTACGAGCAGTACTTC. Translated: CASRGSPYEQYF.

The chain uses TRBV11-2 and TRBJ2-2; D is undetermined. Per the germline V gene, CDR1 is SGHAT and CDR2 is FQNNGV. The V gene lost 3 bases and the J gene lost 5 bases, with 10 bases spanning the gap. This CDR3 is 14 amino acids long. CDR3 protein: CASSFQRVTGELFF. The CDR3 nucleotides are TGTGCCAGCAGCTTCCAGAGAGTTACCGGGGAGCTGTTTTTT.

The chain carries TRBV30 and TRBJ1-4; 9 bases line up with TRBD1. This CDR3 is built from 13 residues. Germline lookup yields CDR1 GTSNPN and CDR2 SVGIG (reference sequence). V trimming: 7 bases; J trimming: 7 bases; junction bases outside the gene matches: 7. CDR3 sequence: CASSGTGIEKLFF. As DNA, the CDR3 is TGTGCCTCATCCGGGACAGGGATTGAAAAACTGTTTTTT.

The CDR3 loop reads CASSLASGADTQYF. CDR3 bases: TGTGCCAGCAGCTTAGCGAGCGGGGCGGATACGCAGTATTTT. The chain is built from TRBV7-2 and TRBJ2-3, with TRBD2 matching 7 bases. The ends lost 0 bases at V and 6 bases at J; junction bases unmatched: 3. This CDR3 region has 14 residues. Looked up from germline, CDR1 is SGHTA and CDR2 is FQGNSA. The full variable domain, with the rest looked up from reference TRBV7-2 and TRBJ2-3, is GAGVSQSPSNKVTEKGKDVELRCDPISGHTALYWYRQSLGQGLEFLIYFQGNSAPDKSGLPSDRFSAERTGGSVSTLTIQRTQQEDSAVYLCASSLASGADTQYFGPGTRLTVL.

This sequence joins TRBV5-1 and TRBJ1-6, with D hard to call. V gave up 0 bases and J gave up 10 bases, with 14 bases separating them. This CDR3 is built from 15 residues. The V gene's germline CDR1 is SGHRS and CDR2 YFSETQ. The CDR3 loop is CASSLGVDGKSPLHF. The CDR3 coding sequence is TGCGCCAGCAGCTTGGGTGTTGACGGCAAGTCACCCCTCCACTTT.

The chain employs TRBV6-1 and TRBJ2-3; TRBD2 might be the D (6 bases). V was shortened by 2 bases and J by 5 bases, with 20 bases between the two germline ends. CDR3 length: 17 residues. CDR1 and CDR2 (germline): MNHNS, SASEGT. Here the CDR3 reads CASSESLQGLGRDTQYF. The CDR3, as DNA: TGTGCCAGCAGTGAATCCCTCCAGGGACTGGGACGAGATACGCAGTATTTT.

The rearrangement uses TRBV27 and TRBJ1-5; no definite D call. CDR1 is MNHEY, CDR2 SMNVEV, per germline (reference sequence). V was shortened by 3 bases and J by 5 bases, with 14 bases between the two germline ends. This CDR3 has 15 residues. The CDR3 spells CASSFFGLGDQPQHF. The CDR3 DNA follows: TGTGCCAGCAGTTTCTTCGGCCTTGGGGATCAGCCCCAGCATTTT.

The chain uses TRBV6-5 and TRBJ1-5, with D unclear. There are 15 residues in the CDR3. From germline, CDR1 is MNHEY and CDR2 SVGAGI. Trimming removed 5 bases at V and 4 bases at J, with 15 bases between. The CDR3 region is CASSQAGRENQPQHF. DNA of the CDR3: TGTGCCAGCAGTCAGGCGGGCAGAGAAAATCAGCCCCAGCATTTT.

The chain has TRBV15 and TRBJ1-2, with D tentatively TRBD1 (5 bases). Germline V gene sequence: CDR1 LNHNV, CDR2 YYDKDF (reference sequence). Trimming left V 1 base short and J 3 bases short, with 12 bases between. The CDR3 spans 15 residues. In nucleotides, the CDR3 is TGTGCCACCAGCAGAGGGGACCCTGCGGACTATGGCTACACCTTC. Protein: CATSRGDPADYGYTF.

This chain links TRBV7-9 with TRBJ2-7; TRBD1 is a possible D gene (6 bases). Trimming cost V 1 base and J 6 bases, with 10 bases left between them. Germline CDR1 is SEHNR and CDR2 is FQNEAQ (reference sequence). This CDR3 is 13 amino acids long. The CDR3 reads CASSLDGRGEQYF. In DNA form, the CDR3 reads TGTGCCAGCAGCTTAGATGGCAGGGGCGAGCAGTACTTC.

This clone appeared many times. The J gene is TRBJ2-1, the V gene TRBV2, with a possible D match to TRBD1 (6 bases). Trimming left V 5 bases short and J 5 bases short, with 10 bases between. Germline V lookup: CDR1 SNHLY, CDR2 FYNNEI. The CDR3 has 13 residues. CDR3 bases: TGTGCCAGCAGTAAAGACAGGAACAATGAGCAGTTCTTC. Translation: CASSKDRNNEQFF.

The V gene is TRBV10-3, the J gene TRBJ1-5, with D hard to call. V was trimmed by 4 bases and J by 1 base, leaving 5 bases between them. The germline V gene has CDR1 ENHRY and CDR2 SYGVKD. CDR3 size: 13 residues. The CDR3 here is CAISGVSNQPQHF. As DNA, the CDR3 is TGTGCCATCAGTGGAGTGAGCAATCAGCCCCAGCATTTT.

This clone was counted only a few times. This chain links TRBV4-2 with TRBJ1-1; D perhaps matches TRBD1 (6 bases). The CDR3 is 15 amino acids. CDR1 and CDR2 (germline): LGHNA, YNFKEQ. Trimming removed 1 base from V and 0 bases from J, with 9 bases in between. CDR3 coding DNA: TGTGCCAGCAGCCAAGGGGGACAACTGAACACTGAAGCTTTCTTT. Translation: CASSQGGQLNTEAFF.

This clone appeared a few times. The rearrangement joins TRBV29-1 to TRBJ1-2, with unresolved D. Trimming stripped 4 bases from V and 2 bases from J, with 11 bases between. Germline assignment: CDR1 SQVTM and CDR2 ANQGSEA. This CDR3 is built from 13 residues. The CDR3 nucleotides read TGCAGCGTTGTCGACCACGGGAACTATGGCTACACCTTC. As protein: CSVVDHGNYGYTF.

This sequence joins TRBV20-1 and TRBJ2-1; possible D gene TRBD2, 5 bases. The germline V gene has CDR1 DFQATT and CDR2 SNEGSKA (reference sequence). The CDR3 loop spans 11 amino acids. V was cut by 7 bases and J by 6 bases, with 10 bases left in between. CDR3 residues: CSGSRGNEQFF. CDR3 nucleotides: TGCAGTGGGTCTCGGGGCAATGAGCAGTTCTTC.

CDR3 amino acids: CASSGLGDRAFTEAFF. The CDR3 coding sequence is TGTGCCAGCAGTGGTCTTGGGGACAGGGCATTCACTGAAGCTTTCTTT. V and J are TRBV25-1 and TRBJ1-1; 9 nucleotides line up with TRBD1. CDR3 length: 16 amino acids. Germline lookup yields CDR1 MGHDK and CDR2 SYGVNS. V shed 4 bases, J shed 4 bases, and the junction held 10 bases outside the gene matches.

This sequence joins TRBV6-6 and TRBJ2-5; 7 bases align to TRBD1. There are 15 residues in the CDR3. With 1 base clipped from V and 7 bases from J, the junction kept 9 bases outside the gene matches. Germline CDR1 MNHNY, CDR2 SVGAGI (reference sequence). CDR3 in amino acids: CASSYLTGTEGTQYF. The CDR3, as DNA: TGTGCCAGCAGTTACTTGACAGGGACAGAAGGGACCCAGTACTTC.

The chain joins TRBV5-1 to TRBJ1-2, with 7 nucleotides matching TRBD1. Trimming took 1 base from V and 4 from J; bases not matched to a gene: 1. CDR1 is SGHRS and CDR2 is YFSETQ in the germline V gene. This CDR3 spans 13 amino acids. CDR3 sequence: CASSLRQGYGYTF. The CDR3 DNA reads TGCGCCAGCAGCTTGAGACAGGGCTATGGCTACACCTTC.

This clone was detected only a few times. This specimen includes other DNA sequences encoding the same CDR3. This rearrangement joins TRBV29-1 to TRBJ1-5, with no clear D. This CDR3 is 12 amino acids long. Germline-derived CDR1 and CDR2 are SQVTM and ANQGSEA. Trimming shortened V by 4 bases and J by 3 bases, and 7 bases separated the two germline ends. CDR3 loop: CSVAGSNQPQHF. The CDR3 nucleotides are TGCAGCGTTGCAGGATCCAATCAGCCCCAGCATTTT.

V is TRBV6-5 and J is TRBJ1-2, with 9 bases lining up with TRBD1. V trimming: 4 bases; J trimming: 8 bases; junction bases outside the gene matches: 5. This CDR3 has 13 amino acids. Germline CDR1 MNHEY, CDR2 SVGAGI. CDR3 nucleotide sequence: TGTGCCAGCAGTTTACAGGGGGCGGGAGGCTACACCTTC. It is translated as CASSLQGAGGYTF.

The chain uses TRBV7-9 and TRBJ1-6; D is uncertain. Trimming shortened V by 1 base and J by 8 bases, and 6 bases separated the two germline ends. Looked up from germline, CDR1 is SEHNR and CDR2 is FQNEAQ (reference sequence). CDR3 length: 13 residues. CDR3 coding DNA: TGTGCCAGCAGCTTAGAGGGATATTCACCCCTCCACTTT. This encodes CASSLEGYSPLHF. Full variable domain (missing parts from reference TRBV7-9 and TRBJ1-6): DTGVSQNPRHKITKRGQNVTFRCDPISEHNRLYWYRQTLGQGPEFLTYFQNEAQLEKSRLLSDRFSAERPKGSFSTLEIQRTEQGDSAMYLCASSLEGYSPLHFGNGTRLTVT.

The chain joins TRBV15 to TRBJ1-1; tentative D call: TRBD1 (5 bases). CDR1 and CDR2 from the germline V gene are LNHNV and YYDKDF (reference sequence). There are 15 residues in the CDR3. The V gene lost 2 bases and the J gene lost 4 bases, with 14 bases spanning the gap. The CDR3 coding sequence is TGTGCCACCAGCAGACATACGGGGGGGATCACTGAAGCTTTCTTT. It translates to CATSRHTGGITEAFF.